The 6 T cell receptor beta chains presented below share a single source sample, sequenced in a study of blood T cell repertoires in COVID-19. Data came from immunoSEQ multiplex PCR; TCRdb stores just in-frame clones and leaves some out. The table lists 150,000 to 200,000 clones, roughly 88% of them singletons. Sequencing was done on a sample of peripheral blood. Every receptor here comes from a man between 18 and 35 years old with COVID-19, enrolled during active disease.

This rearrangement joins TRBV5-6 to TRBJ2-7, with 11 positions matching TRBD1. Trimming at V came to 4 bases and at J to 0 bases, leaving 12 bases not matched to a gene. The V gene's germline CDR1 is SGHDT and CDR2 YYEEEE. CDR3 size: 18 residues. The CDR3 loop reads CASSHPPGTGGSSYEQYF. DNA of the CDR3: TGTGCCAGCAGCCATCCCCCCGGGACAGGGGGTTCCTCCTACGAGCAGTACTTC.

The CDR3 region is CASSVQPGLAGRDTQYF. DNA for the CDR3: TGTGCCAGCAGCGTCCAACCGGGACTAGCGGGGAGAGATACGCAGTATTTT. V gene TRBV9 combines with J gene TRBJ2-3; the match to TRBD2 covers 13 bases. V was clipped by 2 bases and J by 5 bases; unmatched bases: 8. The CDR3 is made up of 17 amino acids. Germline loops: CDR1 SGDLS, CDR2 YYNGEE.

The rearrangement joins TRBV4-3 to TRBJ1-1; the D is unclear. From germline, CDR1 is LGHNA and CDR2 YSLEER. The V end was cut by 4 bases, the J end by 1 base, with 10 bases between. The CDR3 sequence is 14 residues long. The CDR3 bases are TGCGCCAGCAGCCGAGGCCCAAGGAACACTGAAGCTTTCTTT. It is translated as CASSRGPRNTEAFF.

V gene TRBV28 combines with J gene TRBJ1-2; no firm D call. Trimming removed 2 bases at V and 4 bases at J, with 5 bases between. Germline CDR1 is MDHEN and CDR2 is SYDVKM. There are 12 residues in the CDR3. The chain's CDR3 is CASSLEGYGYTF. The DNA for the CDR3 is TGTGCCAGCAGTTTAGAGGGCTATGGCTACACCTTC.

The V call is TRBV27, the J call TRBJ1-3; D is perhaps TRBD1 (5 bases). This CDR3 is 14 amino acids long. Trimming shortened V by 3 bases and J by 2 bases, and 8 bases separated the two germline ends. Germline V CDR1 and CDR2: MNHEY, SMNVEV (reference sequence). CDR3 nucleotides: TGTGCCAGCAGTTTTGGAGGGGCTGGAAACACCATATATTTT. Translation: CASSFGGAGNTIYF.

V gene TRBV27 combines with J gene TRBJ2-1; possible D gene TRBD2, 5 bases. This CDR3 contains 17 residues. From germline, CDR1 is MNHEY and CDR2 SMNVEV (reference sequence). V was shortened by 0 bases and J by 7 bases, with 19 bases between the two germline ends. The CDR3 DNA is TGTGCCAGCAGTTTATCTACGACTAACCGATTACTTAATGAGCAGTTCTTC. Protein product: CASSLSTTNRLLNEQFF.